A selection of T cell receptor beta chains follows, all from one sample in a study of T cell clonotyping in hematopoietic cell transplantation. Sequencing was performed with immunoSEQ multiplex PCR; in TCRdb, only in-frame clones are kept and a portion is missing. The sample holds about 27,000 clones, roughly 71% seen once. The sample in question was peripheral blood mononuclear cells, obtained before stem cell transplant. The source of these receptors is a man aged 50-60 years with myelodysplastic syndrome. Some clones in this sample may be carry-over from other donors' samples. Each CDR3 is given with its conserved first and last residue. The D gene is left open where the match is weak. Not all rows give a size; the values are once, few, many and, for expanded clones, a class.

CDR3 length,V gene,D gene,J gene,clone size,CDR3 DNA,CDR3 protein
13,TRBV5-6,TRBD1,TRBJ1-5,NA,TGTGCCAGCAGCAACAGGGGCGATCAGCCCCAGCATTTT,CASSNRGDQPQHF
12,TRBV30,NA,TRBJ1-2,few,TGTGCCTGGAGTAGGCAGGTTAATGGCTACACCTTC,CAWSRQVNGYTF
15,TRBV9,TRBD1,TRBJ2-7,few,TGTGCCAGCAGCGCGGGAGGGGACAGGGGTTCCGAGCAGTACTTC,CASSAGGDRGSEQYF
13,TRBV29-1,NA,TRBJ1-5,once,TGCAGCGTTGCGACTGGGAGCAATCAGCCCCAGCATTTT,CSVATGSNQPQHF
13,TRBV30,TRBD1,TRBJ2-7,NA,TGTGCCTCGACAGGGGAAGAGGGCTACGAGCAGTACTTC,CASTGEEGYEQYF
17,TRBV6-1,TRBD1,TRBJ2-6,NA,TGTGCCAGCAGTGAACGGCAGGGGGCAACTGGGGCCAACGTCCTGACTTTC,CASSERQGATGANVLTF
15,TRBV11-1,NA,TRBJ2-7,NA,TGTGCCAGCAGCTTAGACGGGACCCCGGGGGACGAGCAGTACTTC,CASSLDGTPGDEQYF
16,TRBV9,TRBD2,TRBJ2-7,NA,TGTGCCAGCAGCGTAGGATCTTCGGCGGGAGACAACGAGCAGTACTTC,CASSVGSSAGDNEQYF
15,TRBV4-2,TRBD2,TRBJ2-1,NA,TGTGCCAGCAGGGATGGACTAGCGGAATACAATGAGCAGTTCTTC,CASRDGLAEYNEQFF
13,TRBV30,NA,TRBJ2-5,NA,TGTGCCTGGAACGCGGGAATTCGAGAGACCCAGTACTTC,CAWNAGIRETQYF
13,TRBV29-1,NA,TRBJ2-7,NA,TGCAGCGCGTTGAAACAGGGCACCTACGAGCAGTACTTC,CSALKQGTYEQYF
13,TRBV5-1,NA,TRBJ2-2,NA,TGCGCCAGCAGCTTGGACGGGTTCGGGGAGCTGTTTTTT,CASSLDGFGELFF
15,TRBV28,NA,TRBJ1-5,NA,TGTGCCAGCAGCCCCAGTGGTGCCTGGGGTCAGCCCCAGCATTTT,CASSPSGAWGQPQHF
13,TRBV14,NA,TRBJ2-7,NA,TGTGCCAGCAGCCAAGATGAGGATTACGAGCAGTACTTC,CASSQDEDYEQYF
15,TRBV9,NA,TRBJ2-4,NA,TGTGCCAGCAGCAGCGATTGGGGGCCCAAAAACATTCAGTACTTC,CASSSDWGPKNIQYF
12,TRBV30,TRBD1,TRBJ2-5,NA,TGTGCCTGCTCGACAGGGCGCGAGACCCAGTACTTC,CACSTGRETQYF
9,TRBV7-9,NA,TRBJ1-2,few,TGTGCCAGCAGCTTGCAGGCCACCTTC,CASSLQATF
14,TRBV10-1,NA,TRBJ2-3,NA,TGCGCCAGCACCGACAGTTCGCAGACAGATACGCAGTATTTT,CASTDSSQTDTQYF
13,TRBV6-5,NA,TRBJ2-3,NA,TGTGCCAGCAGGGGGCCCGGCACAGATACGCAGTATTTT,CASRGPGTDTQYF
11,TRBV6-5,NA,TRBJ2-7,NA,TGTGCCAGCGGGGGGTACCACGAGCAGTACTTC,CASGGYHEQYF
16,TRBV10-3,TRBD2,TRBJ2-7,NA,TGTGCCATCACCACAAGACTAGCGGGAGGGCCCAGCGAGCAGTACTTC,CAITTRLAGGPSEQYF
14,TRBV30,NA,TRBJ2-7,once,TGTGCCTGGAGTGTGATAGGAGTTCGCTACGAGCAGTACTTC,CAWSVIGVRYEQYF
14,TRBV2,TRBD1,TRBJ2-3,once,TGTGCCAGGAAGGACAGGGGAAGCTCAGATACGCAGTATTTT,CARKDRGSSDTQYF
13,TRBV19,NA,TRBJ1-1,NA,TGTGCCAGTAGTATGCCCGCTTACGGGGAAGCTTTCTTT,CASSMPAYGEAFF
15,TRBV5-6,TRBD2,TRBJ2-7,NA,TGTGCCAGCAGGGATCTGAATCGGGGGGGCCGCGAGCAGTACTTC,CASRDLNRGGREQYF
15,TRBV9,NA,TRBJ1-4,NA,TGTGCCAGCAGCGTAGAGCCAGGGAGGGGAGAAAAACTGTTTTTT,CASSVEPGRGEKLFF
13,TRBV6-1,NA,TRBJ1-2,NA,TGTGCCAGCAGTGAACAGGGGCGGTATGGCTACACCTTC,CASSEQGRYGYTF
18,TRBV9,NA,TRBJ1-3,NA,TGTGCCAGCAGCGCCCCAAGGGGGGCCATGAGCTCTGGAAACACCATATATTTT,CASSAPRGAMSSGNTIYF
14,TRBV6-5,NA,TRBJ2-3,NA,TGTGCCAGCAGTCCTACCCTTAGCACAGATACGCAGTATTTT,CASSPTLSTDTQYF
16,TRBV5-1,TRBD2,TRBJ2-7,NA,TGCGCCAGCAGCCTCGAGCCCGCGGGAGCCATCGGCGAGCAGTACTTC,CASSLEPAGAIGEQYF
13,TRBV10-3,NA,TRBJ2-2,NA,TGTGCCATCAGCAGGGAAGGCACCGGGGAGCTGTTTTTT,CAISREGTGELFF
15,TRBV7-6,TRBD2,TRBJ2-7,NA,TGTGCCAGCAGCTTAGTGGGACTAGCGGGTTCCGAGCAGTACTTC,CASSLVGLAGSEQYF
13,TRBV6-5,TRBD1,TRBJ1-2,NA,TGTGCCAGCAGTCTCCGACAGGGCGGTGGCTACACCTTC,CASSLRQGGGYTF
15,TRBV5-6,NA,TRBJ1-1,NA,TGTGCCAGCAGCTTGGGAGCGGGGTCGGACACTGAAGCTTTCTTT,CASSLGAGSDTEAFF
13,TRBV30,NA,TRBJ2-3,NA,TGTGCCTGGAGTGTGGCGGGCACAGATACGCAGTATTTT,CAWSVAGTDTQYF
15,TRBV30,TRBD1,TRBJ1-1,NA,TGTGCCTGGGATGGACAGGGGGCGCGGAGTGCTGAAGCTTTCTTT,CAWDGQGARSAEAFF
19,TRBV5-1,TRBD2,TRBJ2-3,NA,TGCGCCAGCAGCCCCACGACCCGGACTAGCGGGGGACCGCCAGATACGCAGTATTTT,CASSPTTRTSGGPPDTQYF
13,TRBV30,NA,TRBJ1-2,NA,TGTGCCTGGAGTGTAAGGGGGGTAGAGGGCTACACCTTC,CAWSVRGVEGYTF
13,TRBV7-2,NA,TRBJ2-7,NA,TGTGCCAGCAGCTTGGGCCCCTCCTACGAGCAGTACTTC,CASSLGPSYEQYF
12,TRBV28,NA,TRBJ1-1,NA,TGTGCCACCACAGGGTTTAACACTGAAGCTTTCTTT,CATTGFNTEAFF
11,TRBV20-1,NA,TRBJ2-3,NA,TGCAGTGCTCAGCACACAGATACGCAGTATTTT,CSAQHTDTQYF
14,TRBV28,NA,TRBJ1-3,NA,TGTGCCAGCAGTTTAGGACGGTCTGGAAACACCATATATTTT,CASSLGRSGNTIYF
11,TRBV19,NA,TRBJ1-2,few,TGTGCCAGTAAATATGGTTATGGCTACACCTTC,CASKYGYGYTF
14,TRBV7-2,NA,TRBJ2-2,NA,TGTGCCAGCAGCTTGACGCTAGCTTCTGGGGAGCTGTTTTTT,CASSLTLASGELFF
13,TRBV6-5,NA,TRBJ2-4,NA,TGTGCCAGCAGTTTAAGGGAGAAGGACATTCAGTACTTC,CASSLREKDIQYF
15,TRBV5-1,TRBD1,TRBJ2-2,NA,TGCGCCAGCAGCTTGGCGACAGGGACGACCGGGGAGCTGTTTTTT,CASSLATGTTGELFF
15,TRBV7-2,TRBD1,TRBJ2-3,NA,TGTGCCAGCAGCTCTGGACAGGGTAAGGAAGATACGCAGTATTTT,CASSSGQGKEDTQYF
14,TRBV4-2,NA,TRBJ1-2,NA,TGTGCCAGCAGCCAAGATAGGGGTTACTATGGCTACACCTTC,CASSQDRGYYGYTF
13,TRBV30,NA,TRBJ1-1,NA,TGTGCCTGGAGAGACGGGAGTGTCACTGAAGCTTTCTTT,CAWRDGSVTEAFF
14,TRBV28,NA,TRBJ2-5,NA,TGTGCCAGCAGTGGCGCTTGGACACAAGAGACCCAGTACTTC,CASSGAWTQETQYF
12,TRBV29-1,NA,TRBJ2-1,once,TGCAGCGTCGGCCGGGACTACAATGAGCAGTTCTTC,CSVGRDYNEQFF
15,TRBV6-5,NA,TRBJ2-3,NA,TGTGCCAGCAGTTACGAGGGGGGCGCGGGGGATACGCAGTATTTT,CASSYEGGAGDTQYF
12,TRBV6-1,NA,TRBJ2-7,NA,TGTGCCGCAGCGGATTGGGTAGGGGAGCAGTACTTC,CAAADWVGEQYF